The 27 T cell receptor beta chains reported below all come from one sample, sequenced in a study of CD4+ T cells in melanoma. The method was immunoSEQ multiplex PCR; TCRdb's version includes in-frame clones alone and lacks a portion of them. The sample includes 13,000 to 15,000 clones, 68% of them seen just once. The material sequenced was cells from a culture (not recorded whether cultured in vitro). These receptors were taken from a human donor with melanoma.

The chain couples TRBV30 to TRBJ1-6; D perhaps matches TRBD1 (5 bases). Germline V gives CDR1 GTSNPN, CDR2 SVGIG (reference sequence). V lost 5 bases to trimming and J lost 12 bases, with 14 bases between them. This CDR3 comprises 12 residues. The CDR3 DNA follows: TGTGCCTGGGGGGGGTCCCCGGGACCCCTCCACTTT. It yields the protein CAWGGSPGPLHF.

V and J are TRBV2 and TRBJ2-7, with unresolved D. The CDR3 runs to 13 residues. The V end was cut by 8 bases, the J end by 2 bases, with 13 bases between. Per the germline V gene, CDR1 is SNHLY and CDR2 is FYNNEI. CDR3 amino acids: CASVLPLAYEQYF. The DNA of the CDR3 is TGTGCCAGCGTCTTACCGCTAGCCTACGAGCAGTACTTC.

This clone has a handful of counts. This chain connects TRBV5-1 to TRBJ1-1, with TRBD1 identical over 7 bases. This CDR3 has 14 amino acids. The germline V gene has CDR1 SGHRS and CDR2 YFSETQ. After removal of 2 bases from V and 4 bases from J, the junction contained 5 bases not matched to a gene. The CDR3 coding sequence is TGCGCCAGCAGCTTTTCCAGGGGGACCACTGAAGCTTTCTTT. It codes for CASSFSRGTTEAFF.

By proportion, this clone is medium-sized. The sample holds other DNA sequences that translate to the same CDR3. The chain recombines TRBV10-3 with TRBJ1-1; D gene ambiguous. This CDR3 spans 15 amino acids. Germline loops: CDR1 ENHRY, CDR2 SYGVKD. V was pared by 0 bases and J by 0 bases, with 8 bases between. CDR3 sequence reads: CAISESQDLNTEAFF. The DNA of the CDR3 is TGTGCCATCAGTGAGTCTCAGGATTTGAACACTGAAGCTTTCTTT.

The J gene is TRBJ2-7, the V gene TRBV6-5; TRBD1 matches 7 bases. Trimming at V came to 5 bases and at J to 6 bases, leaving 4 bases not matched to a gene. The CDR3 totals 12 residues. Per the germline V gene, CDR1 is MNHEY and CDR2 is SVGAGI. CDR3 sequence (DNA): TGTGCCAGCAGTAACAGGGGCAGCGAGCAGTACTTC. It encodes CASSNRGSEQYF.

The rearrangement links TRBV27 to TRBJ2-3; possibly TRBD2 for D (6 bases). Trimming stripped 1 base from V and 3 bases from J, with 8 bases between. CDR1 is MNHEY, CDR2 SMNVEV, per germline (reference sequence). The CDR3 consists of 14 residues. CDR3 nucleotide sequence: TGTGCCAGCAGTTTATTCGGGAGTACAGATACGCAGTATTTT. This gives the protein CASSLFGSTDTQYF.

The chain couples TRBV6-1 to TRBJ1-1; D is ambiguous. Per the germline V gene, CDR1 is MNHNS and CDR2 is SASEGT. The length of the CDR3 is 12 residues. V was cut by 4 bases and J by 6 bases, with 9 bases left in between. The CDR3 bases are TGTGCCAGCAGTGGTTGGAGGTCTGAAGCTTTCTTT. Its translation: CASSGWRSEAFF.

The chain combines TRBV5-4 with TRBJ2-3, with TRBD2 matching over 7 bases. The CDR3 is 16 amino acids. Germline trimming cut 4 bases from V and 3 bases from J; bases unmatched to any gene: 11. Germline CDR1 reads SGHNT; CDR2 reads YYREEE (reference sequence). The CDR3 loop reads CASSTGDYHPTDTQYF. DNA of the CDR3: TGTGCCAGCAGCACCGGGGACTACCATCCGACAGATACGCAGTATTTT.

This clone occurred a few times. The rearrangement links TRBV5-1 to TRBJ2-2; D is undetermined. Germline values: CDR1 SGHRS, CDR2 YFSETQ. Trimming took off 3 bases at V and 8 bases at J, with 8 bases between the two ends. This CDR3 is built from 12 residues. CDR3 DNA sequence: TGCGCCAGCAGCTGGGCCGGGGGGGAGCTGTTTTTT. It specifies CASSWAGGELFF. The full variable domain, completed using reference TRBV5-1 and TRBJ2-2, is KAGVTQTPRYLIKTRGQQVTLSCSPISGHRSVSWYQQTPGQGLQFLFEYFSETQRNKGNFPGRFSGRQFSNSRSEMNVSTLELGDSALYLCASSWAGGELFFGEGSRLTVL.

This clone has just a few counts. The chain uses TRBV6-5 and TRBJ1-2; weak D call: TRBD1 (5 bases). The germline gives CDR1 MNHEY, CDR2 SVGAGI. The V end lost 2 bases, the J end lost 4 bases, and 11 bases lay between the germline ends. The length of the CDR3 is 14 residues. CDR3: CASSYALGGYGYTF. The CDR3 region has the DNA TGTGCCAGCAGTTACGCTCTGGGGGGCTATGGCTACACCTTC.

The chain joins TRBV6-6 to TRBJ2-1; D may be TRBD1 or TRBD2 (5 bases each). Germline assignment: CDR1 MNHNY and CDR2 SVGAGI (reference sequence). The CDR3 length is 14 residues. V was clipped by 6 bases and J by 6 bases, with 15 bases between them. The CDR3 is CASRFTGTLNEQFF. In nucleotides, the CDR3 is TGTGCCAGCAGGTTCACCGGGACCCTCAATGAGCAGTTCTTC.

V and J are TRBV4-2 and TRBJ1-5; no definite D call. Germline V gene lookup returns CDR1 LGHNA and CDR2 YNFKEQ. The CDR3 runs to 14 residues. V was clipped by 5 bases and J by 6 bases, with 14 bases between them. CDR3 bases: TGTGCCAGCAGCTACGGGGATAGACGTCAGCCCCAGCATTTT. Translating gives CASSYGDRRQPQHF.

The genes are TRBV6-5 and TRBJ1-2, with D tentatively TRBD1 (6 bases). V was pared by 8 bases and J by 8 bases, with 15 bases between. The CDR3 is made up of 12 amino acids. Germline CDR1 and CDR2: MNHEY and SVGAGI. The CDR3 DNA reads TGTGCCAGCCGGCAGGGGATGGGCGGCTACACCTTC. Translated, it gives CASRQGMGGYTF.

This clone was seen a few times. The chain has TRBV27 and TRBJ1-6, with D unclear. Trimming pared 3 bases from V and 7 bases from J, leaving 16 bases between. This CDR3 is 16 amino acids long. Germline V gene lookup returns CDR1 MNHEY and CDR2 SMNVEV (reference sequence). As DNA, the CDR3 is TGTGCCAGCAGTTTCTACCAGAGCGGGAAAAATTCACCCCTCCACTTT. This translates into CASSFYQSGKNSPLHF.

This clone was seen more than once but under ten times. The chain is built from TRBV7-3 and TRBJ2-1, with D possibly TRBD2 on 6 matching bases. The CDR3 loop spans 15 amino acids. Trimming removed 4 bases at V and 7 bases at J, with 17 bases between. Germline V gene sequence: CDR1 SGHTA, CDR2 FQGTGA. The CDR3 nucleotides read TGTGCCAGCAGCTCAACCGGGACTGCTTCGAATGAGCAGTTCTTC. Translation: CASSSTGTASNEQFF.

This clone appeared once. The chain recombines TRBV12-5 with TRBJ1-2; tentative D call: TRBD1 (6 bases). CDR3 length: 14 residues. CDR1 is LGHNT, CDR2 FRNRAP, per germline. V lost 4 bases and J lost 5, with 14 bases in between. CDR3: CASGWYRDRYGYTF. The DNA for the CDR3 is TGTGCTAGTGGTTGGTACAGGGATAGGTATGGCTACACCTTC.

The gene calls are TRBV4-3 and TRBJ1-5; no reliable D call. Germline assignment: CDR1 LGHNA and CDR2 YSLEER. The CDR3 loop spans 16 amino acids. V was shortened by 2 bases and J by 2 bases, with 13 bases between the two germline ends. The CDR3 loop reads CASSQSGVRGNQPQHF. The CDR3 DNA sequence: TGCGCCAGCAGCCAAAGCGGGGTGAGGGGCAATCAGCCCCAGCATTTT.

V usage is TRBV2 and J usage is TRBJ2-3, with D possibly being TRBD2 (6 bases). V was shortened by 5 bases and J by 12 bases, with 18 bases between the two germline ends. Germline lookup yields CDR1 SNHLY and CDR2 FYNNEI. This CDR3 is 13 amino acids long. This CDR3 is CASSSRLVLVQYF. The DNA for the CDR3 is TGTGCCAGCAGTTCCAGACTAGTTTTAGTTCAGTATTTT.

V usage is TRBV7-8 and J usage is TRBJ1-1; D possibly corresponds to TRBD1 (5 bases). V was pared by 3 bases and J by 1 base, with 6 bases between. The CDR3 length is 13 residues. Germline loops: CDR1 SGHVS, CDR2 FQNEAQ. The DNA of the CDR3 is TGTGCCAGCAGCTTGACAGAGAACACTGAAGCTTTCTTT. Translated: CASSLTENTEAFF.

The sample holds a few counts of this clone. The CDR3 region is CARSLVGRVSNQPQHF. CDR3 DNA: TGTGCCAGAAGCTTAGTAGGCAGGGTTAGCAATCAGCCCCAGCATTTT. This chain connects TRBV7-5 to TRBJ1-5; TRBD1 was called by the table and not checked on the DNA. TRBV7-5 is annotated as a pseudogene. The CDR3 sequence is 16 residues long.

J is TRBJ2-7 and V is TRBV4-1; D possibly corresponds to TRBD1 (5 bases). Trimming left V 3 bases short and J 1 base short, with 13 bases between. There are 15 residues in the CDR3. Germline V lookup: CDR1 MGHRA, CDR2 YSYEKL. CDR3 region: CASSQGRGMSYEQYF. The DNA for the CDR3 is TGCGCCAGCAGCCAGGGGCGCGGCATGTCCTACGAGCAGTACTTC.

The chain combines TRBV19 with TRBJ2-5; 8 bases fit TRBD1. The CDR3 length is 18 residues. V was pared by 3 bases and J by 2 bases, with 14 bases of the junction left unmatched. Germline values: CDR1 LNHDA, CDR2 SQIVND (reference sequence). Here the CDR3 reads CASSMTGALTYLQETQYF. Here the CDR3 DNA reads TGTGCCAGTAGTATGACAGGGGCTCTAACCTATTTACAAGAGACCCAGTACTTC. The variable domain in full, completed from reference TRBV19 and TRBJ2-5, reads DGGITQSPKYLFRKEGQNVTLSCEQNLNHDAMYWYRQDPGQGLRLIYYSQIVNDFQKGDIAEGYSVSREKKESFPLTVTSAQKNPTAFYLCASSMTGALTYLQETQYFGPGTRLLVL.

This clone is a singleton in its sample. The chain uses TRBV7-6 and TRBJ2-1, with D maybe TRBD1 (5 bases). This CDR3 region has 17 residues. Trimming stripped 5 bases from V and 0 bases from J, with 17 bases between. The germline CDR1 and CDR2 sequences are SGHVS and FNYEAQ. The CDR3 DNA is TGTGCCAGCAGCCACAGGCCACCGGTTAGCTCCTACAATGAGCAGTTCTTC. It specifies CASSHRPPVSSYNEQFF.

This chain connects TRBV5-1 to TRBJ1-2; TRBD1 might be the D (5 bases). V was pared by 0 bases and J by 2 bases, with 8 bases between. This CDR3 has 14 amino acids. CDR1 is SGHRS and CDR2 is YFSETQ in the germline V gene. This chain's CDR3 is CASSLGAGNYGYTF. For the CDR3, the DNA is TGCGCCAGCAGCTTGGGGGCAGGGAACTATGGCTACACCTTC.

The chain couples TRBV6-1 to TRBJ2-2; possible D gene TRBD1, 6 bases. Germline CDR1 reads MNHNS; CDR2 reads SASEGT. The ends were cut back, 6 bases at V and 6 bases at J, with 14 bases in the middle. CDR3 length: 14 amino acids. CDR3 sequence (DNA): TGTGCCAGCAGCCAGTACAGGACAGCCGGGGAGCTGTTTTTT. This translates into CASSQYRTAGELFF.

V gene TRBV19 combines with J gene TRBJ1-3; 10 bases agree with TRBD1. Germline V gene data show CDR1 as LNHDA and CDR2 as SQIVND (reference sequence). Losses at the gene ends were 3 bases for V and 5 bases for J; bases not matched to a gene: 10. The CDR3 consists of 17 residues. CDR3 DNA: TGTGCCAGTAGTATTCCACCGGGACAGGGGATGCGAAACACCATATATTTT. Its translation is CASSIPPGQGMRNTIYF.

V gene TRBV6-6 combines with J gene TRBJ2-1; D remains ambiguous. CDR1 and CDR2 (germline): MNHNY, SVGAGI (reference sequence). Trimming cost V 6 bases and J 2 bases, with 14 bases left between them. CDR3 length: 15 residues. The CDR3 region has the DNA TGTGCCAGCAGAAATGGACCCCAAGCCTACAATGAGCAGTTCTTC. Translating gives CASRNGPQAYNEQFF.